Shown below are 20 T cell receptor beta chains from a single sample sequenced in a study of cytomegalovirus exposure and HLA in healthy donors. With 60 Vbeta and 13 Jbeta primers, the PCR was carried out. Sequencing used immunoSEQ multiplex PCR; TCRdb keeps in-frame clones, though not all of them. The sample holds approximately 200,000 clones, 70% to 85% seen once. Sequenced: PBMCs. The receptors shown here come from a woman aged 30 to 39 in good health and CMV-seropositive.

CDR3 residues: CASSLPGGTYPGELFF. In DNA form, the CDR3 reads TGTGCCAGCAGCTTACCCGGGGGGACCTATCCCGGGGAGCTGTTTTTT. The rearrangement joins TRBV7-2 to TRBJ2-2; TRBD2 matches 7 bases. The CDR3 runs to 16 residues. After removal of 2 bases from V and 6 bases from J, the junction contained 9 bases not matched to a gene. CDR1 SGHTA and CDR2 FQGNSA come from the germline V gene.

The sample holds a few counts of this clone. The CDR3: CASSVGGGSSYNEQFF. In DNA, the CDR3 is TGTGCCAGCAGCGTAGGAGGCGGGAGCTCCTACAATGAGCAGTTCTTC. This sequence joins TRBV9 and TRBJ2-1; TRBD2 matches at 7 bases. J gave up 0 bases and V 0 bases, and 3 bases lay outside the gene matches. The CDR3 covers 16 residues. The germline V gene encodes CDR1 SGDLS and CDR2 YYNGEE.

This clone was detected a few times. V gene TRBV5-8 combines with J gene TRBJ2-1; 9 positions agree with TRBD2. V shed 2 bases, J shed 3 bases, and the junction held 9 bases outside the gene matches. Germline values: CDR1 SGHTS, CDR2 YDEGEE. CDR3 size: 17 residues. The DNA of the CDR3 is TGTGCCAGCAGCTTCTGGGGTAGCGGGAGCATCTACAATGAGCAGTTCTTC. Translated, it gives CASSFWGSGSIYNEQFF.

CDR3 DNA sequence: TGCGCCAGCAGCCAAGTGGGAGGGCTGGAGACCCAGTACTTC. This sequence encodes CASSQVGGLETQYF. The rearrangement joins TRBV4-1 to TRBJ2-5; 7 bases line up with TRBD2. The V segment lost 1 base and the J segment 5 bases; nucleotides outside the gene matches: 4. Germline V gives CDR1 MGHRA, CDR2 YSYEKL. The CDR3 is made up of 14 amino acids.

This clone was seen only once. The chain joins TRBV11-2 to TRBJ2-2; D possibly corresponds to TRBD2 (6 bases). Germline V gene sequence: CDR1 SGHAT, CDR2 FQNNGV. V was clipped by 0 bases and J by 3 bases, with 8 bases between them. There are 15 residues in the CDR3. The CDR3 region is CASSLEAGYTGELFF. The CDR3 bases are TGTGCCAGCAGCTTAGAAGCGGGCTACACCGGGGAGCTGTTTTTT.

The chain carries TRBV7-6 and TRBJ2-1; 12 bases are shared with TRBD2. The CDR3 is made up of 15 amino acids. Germline CDR1 is SGHVS and CDR2 is FNYEAQ. With 7 bases clipped from V and 7 bases from J, the junction kept 8 bases outside the gene matches. Written as DNA, the CDR3 is TGTGCCAGCACCTCTAGCGGGGGGGCAGGGAATGAGCAGTTCTTC. The encoded protein is CASTSSGGAGNEQFF.

The CDR3 spells CAISENSPGQGNTIYF. DNA of the CDR3: TGTGCCATCAGTGAGAATTCTCCAGGGCAGGGAAACACCATATATTTT. The chain combines TRBV10-3 with TRBJ1-3, with D possibly being TRBD1 (5 bases). V was clipped by 2 bases and J by 4 bases, with 15 bases between them. The CDR3 is 16 residues long. Per germline, CDR1 ENHRY and CDR2 SYGVKD.

The chain uses TRBV27 and TRBJ2-5; D is unclear. CDR1 and CDR2 from the germline V gene are MNHEY and SMNVEV (reference sequence). V gave up 6 bases and J gave up 1 base, with 9 bases separating them. This CDR3 comprises 13 residues. CDR3 nucleotide sequence: TGTGCCAGCAGGGCATATCTCCAAGAGACCCAGTACTTC. This gives the protein CASRAYLQETQYF.

The chain recombines TRBV11-2 with TRBJ1-2; TRBD1 matches 7 bases. The CDR3 has 15 amino acids. Looked up from germline, CDR1 is SGHAT and CDR2 is FQNNGV. Trimming at V came to 2 bases and at J to 9 bases, leaving 12 bases not matched to a gene. The CDR3 region is CASSLIRRQGDSYTF. Written as DNA, the CDR3 is TGTGCCAGCAGCTTAATTCGTCGACAGGGTGACAGCTACACCTTC.

The rearrangement uses TRBV19 and TRBJ2-6, with no clear D. Germline CDR1 and CDR2: LNHDA and SQIVND (reference sequence). Trimming shortened V by 5 bases and J by 0 bases, and 8 bases separated the two germline ends. CDR3 length: 15 amino acids. The CDR3 protein is CASSQAASGANVLTF. The CDR3 DNA sequence: TGTGCCAGTAGTCAGGCAGCCTCTGGGGCCAACGTCCTGACTTTC.

This clone was seen a single time. One end of the junction does not line up with germline, which may come from a read error. This rearrangement joins TRBV7-9 to TRBJ1-2, with a possible D match to TRBD1 (6 bases). The germline CDR1 and CDR2 sequences are SEHNR and FQNEAQ (reference sequence). This CDR3 region has 16 residues. The CDR3 coding sequence is TGTTCCAGCAGCTTAGCGACAGGCGGTGCTAACTATGGCTACACCTTC. Translation gives CSSSLATGGANYGYTF.

The CDR3 protein is CASSLAGLRNEQYF. The CDR3, as DNA: TGTGCCAGCAGCTTGGCAGGGTTGCGGAACGAGCAGTACTTC. The rearrangement links TRBV5-8 to TRBJ2-7, with a possible D match to TRBD1 (5 bases). V lost 0 bases, J lost 5 bases, and 12 bases lay in between. Looked up from germline, CDR1 is SGHTS and CDR2 is YDEGEE. The CDR3 covers 14 residues.

V usage is TRBV9 and J usage is TRBJ2-7; 7 bases are a match to TRBD1. The CDR3 runs 14 residues. The V gene end was trimmed by 4 bases and the J gene end by 7 bases; junction bases not matched to a gene: 11. Germline CDR1 SGDLS, CDR2 YYNGEE. The CDR3 sequence: CASSPGQTWGEQYF. CDR3 coding DNA: TGTGCCAGCAGCCCGGGACAGACATGGGGGGAGCAGTACTTC.

The rearrangement uses TRBV6-1 and TRBJ1-5, with D unresolved. Germline lookup yields CDR1 MNHNS and CDR2 SASEGT. The CDR3 is made up of 14 amino acids. V was shortened by 1 base and J by 7 bases, with 11 bases between the two germline ends. CDR3 protein: CASSEVAALQPQHF. CDR3 DNA sequence: TGTGCCAGCAGTGAAGTTGCGGCCTTACAGCCCCAGCATTTT.

Concerning this clone: This same CDR3 is encoded by further DNA sequences in the sample. The J gene is TRBJ1-5, the V gene TRBV6-5; no firm D call. This CDR3 has 13 amino acids. V gave up 3 bases and J gave up 3 bases, with 6 bases separating them. The germline V gene encodes CDR1 MNHEY and CDR2 SVGAGI. The CDR3 DNA sequence: TGTGCCAGCAGTTATTCCTTCAATCAGCCCCAGCATTTT. Translating gives CASSYSFNQPQHF.

This clone was counted a few times. V is TRBV12-2 and J is TRBJ2-4; the table's D call, TRBD2, was not checked against the DNA. TRBV12-2 is labeled a pseudogene. The CDR3 is 16 residues long. The CDR3 sequence: CASRLVEASAKNIQYF. DNA for the CDR3: TGTGCAAGTCGCTTAGTGGAGGCCTCGGCCAAAAACATTCAGTACTTC.

This clone was detected once. This chain links TRBV19 with TRBJ2-1; weak D call: TRBD2 (6 bases). The CDR3 covers 13 residues. Germline CDR1 is LNHDA and CDR2 is SQIVND (reference sequence). The V gene lost 4 bases and the J gene lost 7 bases, with 11 bases spanning the gap. This chain's CDR3 is CASSTRTKNEQFF. CDR3 bases: TGTGCCAGTAGTACCCGGACTAAAAATGAGCAGTTCTTC.

V and J are TRBV7-9 and TRBJ1-3, with D perhaps TRBD1 (6 bases). Trimming left V 4 bases short and J 4 bases short, with 11 bases between. The CDR3 runs to 14 residues. The germline CDR1 and CDR2 sequences are SEHNR and FQNEAQ (reference sequence). The CDR3 sequence: CASSSTGYGNTIYF. CDR3 DNA: TGTGCCAGCAGCTCAACAGGGTACGGAAACACCATATATTTT.

This clone was seen more than once but under ten times. V and J are TRBV27 and TRBJ2-7; D is perhaps TRBD1 (6 bases). V was trimmed by 5 bases and J by 2 bases, leaving 13 bases between them. Per the germline V gene, CDR1 is MNHEY and CDR2 is SMNVEV (reference sequence). The CDR3 runs to 14 residues. CDR3 nucleotide sequence: TGTGCCAGCAGTCGGCAGGGGCATACCTACGAGCAGTACTTC. Translation: CASSRQGHTYEQYF.

The V call is TRBV10-2, the J call TRBJ2-5; 10 nucleotides agree with TRBD2. Germline lookup yields CDR1 WSHSY and CDR2 SAAADI. The CDR3 has 14 residues. The V gene end was trimmed by 2 bases and the J gene end by 4 bases; junction bases not matched to a gene: 1. The CDR3 spells CASSESGGGETQYF. The CDR3 DNA is TGCGCCAGCAGTGAGAGCGGGGGGGGAGAGACCCAGTACTTC.